The 10 T cell receptor beta chains below were found in one sample sequenced in a study of blood T cell repertoires in COVID-19. The method was immunoSEQ multiplex PCR; TCRdb's version includes in-frame clones alone and lacks a portion of them. Of 150,000 to 200,000 clones detected, roughly three quarters appear once; the ten largest clones hold 17%. Sequenced material: PBMCs or T cells enriched from blood (not recorded which). Receptors originate from a woman aged 50 to 65 with acute COVID-19.

The chain employs TRBV7-2 and TRBJ2-3; D is ambiguous. Trimming took off 1 base at V and 0 bases at J, with 8 bases between the two ends. The CDR3 totals 15 residues. CDR1 SGHTA and CDR2 FQGNSA come from the germline V gene. The DNA of the CDR3 is TGTGCCAGCAGCTTAGTGGTCAGAAGCACAGATACGCAGTATTTT. It specifies CASSLVVRSTDTQYF.

The chain employs TRBV20-1 and TRBJ2-7, with D possibly being TRBD2 (5 bases). With 3 bases removed from V and 6 bases from J, the gap between germline ends came to 21 bases. From germline, CDR1 is DFQATT and CDR2 SNEGSKA (reference sequence). The CDR3 loop spans 15 amino acids. CDR3 nucleotide sequence: TGCAGTGCTAGTGGTGAGGGAGAGCCTGTTGCCGAGCAGTACGTC. Its translation: CSASGEGEPVAEQYV.

The J gene is TRBJ1-5, the V gene TRBV2, with D perhaps TRBD1 (5 bases). The germline V gene encodes CDR1 SNHLY and CDR2 FYNNEI. There are 15 residues in the CDR3. Trimming left V 5 bases short and J 2 bases short, with 13 bases between. In DNA, the CDR3 is TGTGCCAGCAGTTACCCGGGGGGGGGCAATCAGCCCCAGCATTTT. This sequence encodes CASSYPGGGNQPQHF.

The chain is built from TRBV25-1 and TRBJ2-2; D remains ambiguous. CDR1 MGHDK and CDR2 SYGVNS come from the germline V gene. The CDR3 has 15 residues. V dropped 5 bases and J dropped 0 bases, with 10 bases sitting between them. The CDR3 reads CASSPGIANTGELFF. DNA for the CDR3: TGTGCCAGCAGTCCTGGCATTGCGAACACCGGGGAGCTGTTTTTT.

The gene calls are TRBV4-1 and TRBJ1-5, with 9 bases fitting TRBD1. J was trimmed by 6 bases and V by 0 bases; bases with no gene match: 6. CDR1 MGHRA and CDR2 YSYEKL come from the germline V gene. This CDR3 spans 16 amino acids. For the CDR3, the DNA is TGCGCCAGCAGCCAAGATAACACAGGGGGCCGTCAGCCCCAGCATTTT. Translating gives CASSQDNTGGRQPQHF.

The genes are TRBV4-3 and TRBJ2-5; 11 bases fit TRBD2. This CDR3 comprises 16 residues. V lost 4 bases, J lost 5 bases, and 9 bases stayed unmatched. Germline CDR1 reads LGHNA; CDR2 reads YSLEER. CDR3 residues: CASSLSLAGGQETQYF. The CDR3 coding sequence is TGCGCCAGCAGCCTCTCCTTAGCGGGGGGGCAGGAGACCCAGTACTTC.

The chain employs TRBV6-5 and TRBJ1-5; tentative D call: TRBD1 (6 bases). This CDR3 comprises 13 residues. V was clipped by 4 bases and J by 7 bases, with 11 bases between them. Per the germline V gene, CDR1 is MNHEY and CDR2 is SVGAGI. Written as DNA, the CDR3 is TGTGCCAGCAGTTTCCTACAGGGACAGCCCCAGCATTTT. It translates to CASSFLQGQPQHF.

The chain is built from TRBV11-3 and TRBJ1-1; D possibly corresponds to TRBD1 (6 bases). CDR1 and CDR2 (germline): SGHNT, YENEEA. Trimming took 0 bases from V and 1 from J, leaving 9 bases between them. This CDR3 is built from 15 residues. CDR3 amino acids: CASSLEAGANTEAFF. The CDR3 bases are TGTGCCAGCAGCTTAGAGGCGGGGGCGAACACTGAAGCTTTCTTT.

This clone has more than one count but fewer than ten. This rearrangement joins TRBV2 to TRBJ2-1; TRBD2 aligns across 9 bases. From germline, CDR1 is SNHLY and CDR2 FYNNEI. The CDR3 consists of 15 residues. Germline trimming cut 4 bases from V and 9 bases from J; bases unmatched to any gene: 10. The CDR3 DNA follows: TGTGCCAGCAGTGGACGGGCTAGCGGGGTAGGTGAGCAGTTCTTC. Protein: CASSGRASGVGEQFF.

As concerns this clone: Other DNA sequences in this sample translate to the same CDR3. V usage is TRBV12-3 or TRBV12-4 and J usage is TRBJ1-2, with 10 bases aligning to TRBD1. Trimming took 6 bases from V and 7 from J; bases not matched to a gene: 5. This CDR3 contains 13 residues. CDR3 region: CASSPGTGVGYTF. CDR3 coding DNA: TGTGCCAGCAGCCCAGGGACAGGGGTTGGCTACACCTTC.